Listed below are T cell receptor beta chains from one sample, sequenced in a study of vaccination and CD4 T cells after COVID-19. TCRdb re-derived calls from the PCR reads in MiXCR, one entry per CDR3 protein. The top ten hold roughly 17% of the sample, which has about 20,000 distinct CDR3 sequences, roughly three fifths seen once. Which antigens these TCRs recognize remains unknown. The sequenced material came from CD4+ T cells from blood, cultured in vitro. These TCRs come from a human donor who had recovered from COVID-19. Both conserved end residues are part of each CDR3. A D gene is named only where the DNA matches it firmly. The size of a clone is reported for some rows only, either as once, few or many, or as a class for expanded clones.

abundance	len	v_gene	j_gene	d_gene	CDR3nt	CDR3aa
.	14	TRBV11-2	TRBJ2-5	.	TGTGCCAGCAGCTTCGGGACTCGAAGAGAGACCCAGTACTTC	CASSFGTRRETQYF
.	15	TRBV7-9	TRBJ2-1	TRBD1	TGTGCCAGCAGCTTGGGACAGGGCCCCTACAATGAGCAGTTCTTC	CASSLGQGPYNEQFF
medium-sized	15	TRBV15	TRBJ1-2	.	TGTGCCACCAGCTTAGGACCCGGCGGAGACTATGGCTACACCTTC	CATSLGPGGDYGYTF
.	16	TRBV20-1	TRBJ2-7	TRBD2	TGCAGTGCTAGTGGGGGGACTAGCGGGGGGCCCTACGAGCAGTACTTC	CSASGGTSGGPYEQYF
.	16	TRBV7-8	TRBJ1-3	.	TGTGCCAGCAGCTTAGAAGGCAGGACCTTTGGAAACACCATATATTTT	CASSLEGRTFGNTIYF
few	18	TRBV5-8	TRBJ2-7	.	TGTGCCAGCAGCTTGGCTTTCGGGCAGGGGCCTGGGTCCTACGAGCAGTACTTC	CASSLAFGQGPGSYEQYF
once	16	TRBV29-1	TRBJ1-1	TRBD1	TGCAGCGTTGCACGGGACAGGCCTCTGGCCCACACTGAAGCTTTCTTT	CSVARDRPLAHTEAFF
.	17	TRBV28	TRBJ2-7	TRBD1	TGTGCCAGCAGGTCGACAGGGTCAAGCCTTCCTACGCACGAGCAGTACTTC	CASRSTGSSLPTHEQYF
.	16	TRBV11-3	TRBJ2-1	.	TGTGCCAGCAGCTTAGAGGCTTTCAGCTCCTACAATGAGCAGTTCTTC	CASSLEAFSSYNEQFF
.	18	TRBV9	TRBJ2-6	TRBD2	TGTGCCAGCAGCGTAGGGCCGGGGGGTAGATGGGGGGCCAACGTCCTGACTTTC	CASSVGPGGRWGANVLTF
few	17	TRBV11-3	TRBJ2-7	TRBD2	TGTGCCAGCAGCTTAGCCGGACTAGTGGGAAGCTCCTACGAGCAGTACTTC	CASSLAGLVGSSYEQYF
.	18	TRBV28	TRBJ2-3	.	TGTGCCAGCAGTTACCCTCAAGTTCCACCGTCTAGCACAGATACGCAGTATTTT	CASSYPQVPPSSTDTQYF
.	16	TRBV6-5	TRBJ2-3	.	TGTGCCAGCAGTTACTCGATTGCGGGAAGCACAGATACGCAGTATTTT	CASSYSIAGSTDTQYF
.	15	TRBV15	TRBJ1-1	.	TGTGCCACCAGCAGAGAGTTAGGGGTGAACACTGAAGCTTTCTTT	CATSRELGVNTEAFF
.	13	TRBV5-1	TRBJ2-5	.	TGCGCCAGCACTTCGGGGCATCAAGAGACCCAGTACTTC	CASTSGHQETQYF
.	16	TRBV20-1	TRBJ2-3	.	TGCAGTGCTAGAGATTTCCGGGACTTGATAAGGGATACGCAGTATTTT	CSARDFRDLIRDTQYF
.	15	TRBV18	TRBJ2-3	TRBD2	TGTGCCAGCTCATTCGGGACTAGCTTTGTAGATACGCAGTATTTT	CASSFGTSFVDTQYF
.	14	TRBV4-1	TRBJ2-4	.	TGCGCCAGCAGCCAAGAACTCGTCAAAAACATTCAGTACTTC	CASSQELVKNIQYF
.	15	TRBV7-6	TRBJ2-5	.	TGTGCCAGCAGCGTCGTGTTTGGCGGACAAGAGACCCAGTACTTC	CASSVVFGGQETQYF
.	14	TRBV20-1	TRBJ2-3	TRBD2	TGCAGTGCAACTAGCGGGGGGGGCACAGATACGCAGTATTTT	CSATSGGGTDTQYF
.	17	TRBV11-2	TRBJ2-1	TRBD2	TGTGCCAGCAGCTACCGAGCAGCGGGAGCCCCTCACAATGAGCAGTTCTTC	CASSYRAAGAPHNEQFF
.	13	TRBV11-3	TRBJ2-2	.	TGTGCCAGCCGTCAGACCCGGACCGGGGAGCTGTTTTTT	CASRQTRTGELFF
few	14	TRBV2	TRBJ2-2	.	TGTGCCAGCAGGCGCTACCAGGTGGCCGGGGAGCTGTTTTTT	CASRRYQVAGELFF
.	14	TRBV7-9	TRBJ2-5	.	TGTGCCAGCAGCTTAAGGGATCGGCAGGAGACCCAGTACTTC	CASSLRDRQETQYF
.	14	TRBV20-1	TRBJ2-7	.	TGCAGTGCCCCTGCCCCCGCAGGGGGGCACGAGCAGTACTTC	CSAPAPAGGHEQYF
.	13	TRBV20-1	TRBJ1-2	.	TGCAGTGCTAGTAGGCCGGCCCTCTATGGCTACACCTTC	CSASRPALYGYTF
.	14	TRBV20-1	TRBJ1-2	.	TGCAGTGCTAGTGGCGGGCGCCACATCTATGGCTACACCTTC	CSASGGRHIYGYTF
.	13	TRBV5-1	TRBJ2-5	TRBD2	TGCGCCAGCAGCTTGGTGGGGGGGGAGAGCCAGTACTTC	CASSLVGGESQYF
.	15	TRBV6-5	TRBJ2-2	.	TGTGCCAGCAGTTACTCGACCCAGAACACCGGGGAGCTGTTTTTT	CASSYSTQNTGELFF
few	17	TRBV7-3	TRBJ2-6	.	TGTGCCAGCAGCCCCAGGGGTAGCGGAGGTGGGGCCAACGTCCTGACTTTC	CASSPRGSGGGANVLTF
.	14	TRBV4-3	TRBJ2-1	.	TGCGCCAGCAGCTTCGGGGACCGCCCTGGGGAGCAGTTCTTC	CASSFGDRPGEQFF
.	15	TRBV19	TRBJ2-1	.	TGTGCCAGTAGTCTTTTGGGGTCAGGGCTGTATGAGCAGTTCTTC	CASSLLGSGLYEQFF
.	15	TRBV12-3/TRBV12-4	TRBJ2-7	.	TGTGCCAGCAGTTTATCGGGGGCTTACTCCTACGAGCAGTACTTC	CASSLSGAYSYEQYF
once	15	TRBV7-6	TRBJ1-1	.	TGTGCCAGCAGCTTAGAGGTTCATACAAACACTGAAGCTTTCTTT	CASSLEVHTNTEAFF
few	14	TRBV24-1	TRBJ2-3	TRBD1	TGTGCCACCAGAGGACAGGGGGTGGTAGATACGCAGTATTTT	CATRGQGVVDTQYF
.	12	TRBV28	TRBJ2-2	.	TGTGCTGGCAGGGAAAGAACCGGGGAGCTGTTTTTT	CAGRERTGELFF
few	16	TRBV19	TRBJ1-5	TRBD1	TGTGCCAGTAGTATACCCCAGGGGGTTAGCAATCAGCCCCAGCATTTT	CASSIPQGVSNQPQHF
.	14	TRBV9	TRBJ2-7	.	TGTGCCAGCAGCGTATCCGGGGCGGCCTACGAGCAGTACTTC	CASSVSGAAYEQYF
.	13	TRBV14	TRBJ1-5	.	TGTGCCAGCAGCCGTGGAGGGTATCAGCCCCAGCATTTT	CASSRGGYQPQHF
.	13	TRBV12-5	TRBJ1-2	TRBD1	TGTGCTAGTGGCCGGGACAGGACTCGGAGCTACACCTTC	CASGRDRTRSYTF
.	15	TRBV19	TRBJ1-1	TRBD1	TGTGCCAGTAGTAAAGACAGGGGGTCGTACACTGAAGCTTTCTTT	CASSKDRGSYTEAFF
few	15	TRBV27	TRBJ1-2	TRBD1	TGTGCCAGCAGTCGCCTTGGGACAGCTAACTATGGCTACACCTTC	CASSRLGTANYGYTF
few	15	TRBV28	TRBJ2-7	TRBD2	TGTGCCAGCACCGGGGGGACTAGCGGGAGCTACGAGCAGTACTTC	CASTGGTSGSYEQYF
.	15	TRBV28	TRBJ1-1	.	TGTGCCAGCAGTTTCCTTAAGGAATTGGCGACTGAAGCTTTCTTT	CASSFLKELATEAFF
.	13	TRBV20-1	TRBJ2-1	TRBD2	TGCAGTGTCATCGGGAGGGCCGGGAATGAGCAGTTCTTC	CSVIGRAGNEQFF
few	14	TRBV20-1	TRBJ1-1	TRBD1	TGCAGTGCTAGATGGGACAGGGGGGCCACTGAAGCTTTCTTT	CSARWDRGATEAFF
.	15	TRBV6-2/TRBV6-3	TRBJ2-7	.	TGTGCCAGCAGACGAGACAGGGGACTAGGCTACGAGCAGTACTTC	CASRRDRGLGYEQYF
.	13	TRBV10-3	TRBJ2-7	.	TGTGCCATCAAGGGGGGGGGAACCTACGAGCAGTACTTC	CAIKGGGTYEQYF
.	13	TRBV24-1	TRBJ1-4	.	TGTGCCACCGGAGGGTCGAATTCTGAAAAACTGTTTTTT	CATGGSNSEKLFF
.	16	TRBV15	TRBJ2-1	TRBD2	TGTGCCACCAGCAGCCCCGGGCTAGCGGGATTCGATGAGCAGTTCTTC	CATSSPGLAGFDEQFF
.	14	TRBV28	TRBJ1-2	.	TGTGCCGCCCAGGGCGGGGTGGCGTACTATAGCTACACCTTC	CAAQGGVAYYSYTF
few	15	TRBV30	TRBJ1-6	.	TGTGCCTGGAGTCTCACGGGACGCTGGGATTCACCCCTCCACTTT	CAWSLTGRWDSPLHF
.	15	TRBV20-1	TRBJ1-1	TRBD1	TGCAGTGCTAGAGGAGGTCGACAGGGTGGCACTGAAGCTTTCTTT	CSARGGRQGGTEAFF
.	15	TRBV28	TRBJ2-7	.	TGTGCCAGCAGTTTTATCGGGGGCCGACGCTACGAGCAGTACTTC	CASSFIGGRRYEQYF
.	14	TRBV5-1	TRBJ2-5	.	TGCGCCAGCAGCTTGGGGGCCGACCAAGAGACCCAGTACTTC	CASSLGADQETQYF
.	14	TRBV7-9	TRBJ1-5	.	TGTGCCAGCAGCGAATACAGAGTCAATCAGCCCCAGCATTTT	CASSEYRVNQPQHF
few	12	TRBV20-1	TRBJ1-1	.	TGCAGTGCCCCTAGCCAGGGCCCTGAAGCTTTCTTT	CSAPSQGPEAFF
.	11	TRBV29-1	TRBJ2-7	TRBD1	TGCAGCGTGGGACAGACCTACGAGCAGTACTTC	CSVGQTYEQYF
.	16	TRBV4-1	TRBJ2-7	.	TGCGCCAGCAGCATAATAAGGGGGGACAGTCGCGTCGAGCAGTACTTC	CASSIIRGDSRVEQYF
few	15	TRBV27	TRBJ1-5	.	TGTGCCAGCAGTCCATATGGACGTAACAATCAGCCCCAGCATTTT	CASSPYGRNNQPQHF